Below, one T cell receptor beta chain is given with its context. The CDR3 consists of 15 residues. Per germline, CDR1 SGHNT and CDR2 YYREEE (reference sequence). Trimming took 4 bases from V and 3 from J, leaving 14 bases between them. Original processing methods: Estimation of nucleated cell counts was performed using reference gene primer amplification. Profiling relied on immunoSEQ multiplex PCR, and the TCRdb table lists in-frame clones only, not all of them. The DNA gave D and trimming, while V, J and clone size come from that table. The table has approximately 15,000 clones, about 83% seen once. The sample belongs to a study of blood T cell repertoires in COVID-19. The overall study: COVID-19 samples, acute and convalescent, were from the United States, Italy and Spain. PBMCs, B-cell-depleted T cells, or T cells provided the cDNA or gDNA that made up the material.

The genes are TRBV5-4 and TRBJ2-1; no clear D gene. Sequenced input: peripheral blood. The clonotype originates from a human donor with active COVID-19. The donor label of this sample is uncertain. CDR3 loop: CASSALGSHYNEQFF. The CDR3 DNA reads as TGTGCCAGCAGCGCCCTCGGGTCGCACTACAATGAGCAGTTCTTC.